The present TCR beta chain was sequenced within a study of early T cells in non-severe SARS-CoV-2 infection. The germline gives CDR1 SGHRS, CDR2 YFSETQ. This CDR3 is 12 amino acids long. The ends were cut back, 4 bases at V and 2 bases at J, with 6 bases in the middle. TCRdb ran MiXCR on the 5' RACE reads and lists one entry per CDR3 protein. The repertoire consists of approximately 79,000 distinct CDR3 sequences, with less than 15% occurring once and the leading ten covering 6%. This clonotype was counted a few times. The receptor's source is an adult who was a healthcare worker with PCR-confirmed SARS-CoV-2 infection or an uninfected control (not recorded which). The sample comprised whole blood. V is TRBV5-1 and J is TRBJ1-2; D is unresolved. The CDR3 here is CASSRDNYGYTF. Written as DNA, the CDR3 is TGCGCCAGCAGCCGAGACAACTATGGCTACACCTTC. Filled out from reference TRBV5-1 and TRBJ1-2, the complete variable domain reads KAGVTQTPRYLIKTRGQQVTLSCSPISGHRSVSWYQQTPGQGLQFLFEYFSETQRNKGNFPGRFSGRQFSNSRSEMNVSTLELGDSALYLCASSRDNYGYTFGSGTRLTVV.